Each of the 5 T cell receptor beta chains below was sequenced from the same sample in a study of human T cells and chemical hapten exposure (dated by TCRdb to 2020 to 2022). Library creation used RACE. TCRdb lists the instrument as NextSeq 500. In TCRdb, the public reads were trimmed at Q25 with fastp and aligned with MiXCR, with productive beta chains retained. Duplicate CDR3 protein sequences are folded into a single record with the most common DNA and genes. The sample table lists roughly 40,000 distinct CDR3 sequences, around 8.9% of them with a count of one. Jointly, the top ten make up approximately 15% of the sample. The time point label here, explained by the study, means: patch test 2, 6 weeks after DPC sensitization. Read against the paper, the sample's treatment or condition label means: therapeutic diphenylcyclopropenone sensitization with weekly scalp DPC. The sequenced sample was whole blood, obtained in connection with sensitization to the hapten diphenylcyclopropenone (DPC). These TCRs come from a woman in her thirties or forties with alopecia areata. Some clones in this sample may be carry-over from other donors' samples.

The table lists this clonotype with many counts. The V and J genes are TRBV2 and TRBJ1-5; no firm D call. This CDR3 contains 14 residues. Germline CDR1 SNHLY, CDR2 FYNNEI. The V end was cut by 4 bases, the J end by 7 bases, with 14 bases between. The CDR3 sequence: CASSARERGQPQHF. The DNA of the CDR3 is TGTGCCAGCAGTGCCCGGGAGCGCGGGCAGCCCCAGCATTTT.

V usage is TRBV6-2 or TRBV6-3 and J usage is TRBJ1-1; D is unclear. V was trimmed by 7 bases and J by 0 bases, leaving 6 bases between them. The CDR3 contains 12 residues. Germline lookup yields CDR1 MNHEY and CDR2 SVGEGT. CDR3 sequence: CASTRLNTEAFF. Here the CDR3 DNA reads TGTGCCAGCACAAGATTGAACACTGAAGCTTTCTTT.

This clonotype appeared a few times. The chain employs TRBV4-1 and TRBJ1-2, with D unclear. Germline V gene sequence: CDR1 MGHRA, CDR2 YSYEKL. V dropped 0 bases and J dropped 5 bases, with 1 base sitting between them. The CDR3 is 11 residues long. CDR3 residues: CASSQDYGYTF. CDR3 sequence (DNA): TGCGCCAGCAGCCAAGATTATGGCTACACCTTC.

This clonotype came up a few times. The chain is built from TRBV6-2 or TRBV6-3 and TRBJ1-1; possible D gene TRBD1, 5 bases. The CDR3 extends over 15 amino acids. Trimming shortened V by 2 bases and J by 6 bases, and 16 bases separated the two germline ends. The germline gives CDR1 MNHEY, CDR2 SVGEGT. CDR3 in amino acids: CASSYSRGEGAEAFF. In DNA form, the CDR3 reads TGTGCCAGCAGTTACAGTCGTGGGGAAGGGGCTGAAGCTTTCTTT.

The chain uses TRBV29-1 and TRBJ1-1; TRBD1 might be the D (5 bases). V lost 3 bases to trimming and J lost 0 bases, with 14 bases between them. Germline CDR1 reads SQVTM; CDR2 reads ANQGSEA. This CDR3 contains 15 residues. The CDR3 coding sequence is TGCAGCGTTGACGATCCCGGGACGCTGAACACTGAAGCTTTCTTT. Translated, it gives CSVDDPGTLNTEAFF.